A single T cell receptor beta chain is shown here with its context. Its specificity is unknown. The sample is drawn from a study of vaccination and CD4 T cells after COVID-19. For the study at large: Vaccinees got either two BNT162b2 doses or two mRNA-1273 doses. Post-COVID samples were collected a median about 94 days following diagnosis, spanning 35 to 161. Samples after vaccination came a median roughly 70 days past dose two, ranging 14 to 241.

The CDR3 contains 14 residues. V was shortened by 6 bases and J by 1 base, with 11 bases between the two germline ends. Per the germline V gene, CDR1 is MNHNS and CDR2 is SASEGT. The Oncomine TCR Beta short-read assay generated sequence data from the DNA of cultured CD4+ T cells. TCRdb reprocessed the PCR reads with MiXCR, giving one entry per CDR3 protein. This table holds under 25,000 distinct CDR3 sequences, over 45% found once. Treatment meaning: approximately nine-day PBMC culture with coronavirus spike peptide pools or control peptides (ViraFEST assay). The source of this sequence is a human donor with COVID-19. V usage is TRBV6-1 and J usage is TRBJ2-3; D is possibly TRBD2 (6 bases). The sequenced material came from cultured CD4+ T cells from blood. The CDR3 region is CASRWERGTDTQYF. The CDR3 DNA is TGTGCCAGCAGATGGGAGCGGGGCACAGATACGCAGTATTTT.